The T cell receptor (beta chain) described here comes from a study of blood T cell repertoires in COVID-19. As for the study in general: Samples representing acute and convalescent COVID-19 were sourced from the United States, Italy and Spain. T cells, B-cell-depleted T cells, or PBMCs provided the cDNA or gDNA that served as material.

Original data processing: Amplification from reference gene primers served as the basis for estimated nucleated cell counts. Sequenced by immunoSEQ multiplex PCR; TCRdb stores in-frame clones only, minus some. For V, J and clone size, that table is used; D and trimming come from the DNA. This sample has about 280,000 clones, with roughly 90% found just once. The germline CDR1 and CDR2 sequences are SNHLY and FYNNEI. The CDR3 runs 16 residues. Trimming took 8 bases from V and 9 from J; bases not matched to a gene: 11. This receptor was identified in a woman in her twenties or thirties with COVID-19, enrolled during active disease. J is TRBJ1-6 and V is TRBV2, with 12 bases matching TRBD1. Sequenced material: peripheral blood. The CDR3: CASWAIPGQGASPLHF. The CDR3 nucleotides are TGTGCCAGCTGGGCAATACCGGGACAGGGGGCTTCACCCCTCCACTTT.